This TCR beta chain appears in the sequencing data of a study of regulatory T cells in long-lasting Graves disease. The time point here: newly diagnosed GD, antithyroid drugs for less than 3 months. The TCR library was made from RNA that had been extracted from PBMCs in TRIzol. At least ten counts were recorded for this clonotype. Germline-derived CDR1 and CDR2 are SNHLY and FYNNEI. CDR3 size: 14 residues. V shed 1 base and J shed 4 bases, with 8 bases lying between them. CDR3 regions were amplified by Arm-PCR using iRepertoire HTBI primers to build TCR beta libraries. TCRdb reprocessed the multiplex PCR reads via MiXCR and lists one record per CDR3 protein. The sample holds roughly 500,000 distinct CDR3 sequences, 13% seen once. The sample also formed part of further work on T cells in Graves' hyperthyroidism and ophthalmopathy.

The starting material was peripheral blood mononuclear cells (PBMCs), obtained at new diagnosis, from a patient treated with antithyroid drugs. The chain combines TRBV2 with TRBJ2-1; D is undetermined. This TCR came from a man aged 25-45 years with Graves disease. In DNA form, the CDR3 reads TGTGCCAGCAGTGAAGTACAGTCTTACAATGAGCAGTTCTTC. Translation: CASSEVQSYNEQFF.